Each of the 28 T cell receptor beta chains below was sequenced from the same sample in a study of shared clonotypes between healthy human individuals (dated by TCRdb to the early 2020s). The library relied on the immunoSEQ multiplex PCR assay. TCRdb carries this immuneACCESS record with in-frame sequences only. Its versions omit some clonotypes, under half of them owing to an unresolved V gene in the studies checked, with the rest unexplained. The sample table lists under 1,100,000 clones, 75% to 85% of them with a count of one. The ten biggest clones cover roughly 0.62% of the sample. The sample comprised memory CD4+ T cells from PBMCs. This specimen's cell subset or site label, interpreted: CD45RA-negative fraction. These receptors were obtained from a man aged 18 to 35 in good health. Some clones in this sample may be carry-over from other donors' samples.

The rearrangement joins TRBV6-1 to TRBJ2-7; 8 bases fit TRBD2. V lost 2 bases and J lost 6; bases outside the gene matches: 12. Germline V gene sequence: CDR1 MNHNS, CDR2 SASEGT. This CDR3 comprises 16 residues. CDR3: CASSERRRAGALEQYF. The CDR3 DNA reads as TGTGCCAGCAGTGAAAGGAGGAGAGCGGGAGCCCTCGAGCAGTACTTC.

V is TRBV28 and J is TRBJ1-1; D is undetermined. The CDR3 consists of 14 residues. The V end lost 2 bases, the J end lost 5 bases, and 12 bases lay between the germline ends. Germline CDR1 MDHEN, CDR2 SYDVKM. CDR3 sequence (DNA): TGTGCCAGCAGTTTACGACCGACGGGGACTGAAGCTTTCTTT. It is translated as CASSLRPTGTEAFF.

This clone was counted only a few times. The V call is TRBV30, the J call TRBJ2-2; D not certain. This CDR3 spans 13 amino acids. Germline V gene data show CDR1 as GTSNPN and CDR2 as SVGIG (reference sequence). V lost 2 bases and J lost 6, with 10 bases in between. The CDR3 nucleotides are TGTGCCTGGAGTAAAACAGATCCCGGGGAGCTGTTTTTT. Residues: CAWSKTDPGELFF.

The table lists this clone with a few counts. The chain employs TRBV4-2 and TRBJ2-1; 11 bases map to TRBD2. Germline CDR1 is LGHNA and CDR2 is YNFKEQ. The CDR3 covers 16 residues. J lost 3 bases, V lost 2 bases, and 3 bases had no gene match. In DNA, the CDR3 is TGTGCCAGCAGCCAACCAGGGACTAGCGGCTACAATGAGCAGTTCTTC. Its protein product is CASSQPGTSGYNEQFF.

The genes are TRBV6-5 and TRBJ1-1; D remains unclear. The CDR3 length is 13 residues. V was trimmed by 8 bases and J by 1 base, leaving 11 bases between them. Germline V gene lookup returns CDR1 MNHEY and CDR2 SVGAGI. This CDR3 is CASGVPGNTEAFF. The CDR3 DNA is TGTGCCAGCGGGGTTCCGGGGAACACTGAAGCTTTCTTT.

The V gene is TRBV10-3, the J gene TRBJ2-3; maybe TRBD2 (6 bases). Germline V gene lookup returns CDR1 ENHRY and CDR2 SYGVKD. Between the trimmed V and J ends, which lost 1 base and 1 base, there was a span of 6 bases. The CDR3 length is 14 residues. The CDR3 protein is CAISEWGGTDTQYF. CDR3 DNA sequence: TGTGCCATCAGTGAGTGGGGGGGCACAGATACGCAGTATTTT.

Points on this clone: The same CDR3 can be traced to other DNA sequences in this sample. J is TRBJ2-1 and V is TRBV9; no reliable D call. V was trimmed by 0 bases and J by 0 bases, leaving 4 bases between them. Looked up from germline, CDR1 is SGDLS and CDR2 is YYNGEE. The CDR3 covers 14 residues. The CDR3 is CASSVAGSYNEQFF. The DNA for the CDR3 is TGTGCCAGCAGCGTAGCCGGCTCCTACAATGAGCAGTTCTTC.

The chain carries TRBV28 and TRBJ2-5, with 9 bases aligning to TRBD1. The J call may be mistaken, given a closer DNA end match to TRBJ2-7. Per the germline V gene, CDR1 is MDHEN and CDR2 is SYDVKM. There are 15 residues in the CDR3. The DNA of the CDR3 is TGTGCCAGCAGGAGTCCTCGGGACAGGGCGACCGAGCAGTACTTC. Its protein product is CASRSPRDRATEQYF.

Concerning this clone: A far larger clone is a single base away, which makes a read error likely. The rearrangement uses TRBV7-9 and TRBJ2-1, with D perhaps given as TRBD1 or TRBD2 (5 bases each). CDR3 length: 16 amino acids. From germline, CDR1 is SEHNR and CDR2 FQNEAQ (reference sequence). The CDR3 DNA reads TGTGTCAGCAGCCCGGGGCGATCGGCCATCTACAATGAGCAGTTCTTC. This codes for CVSSPGRSAIYNEQFF.

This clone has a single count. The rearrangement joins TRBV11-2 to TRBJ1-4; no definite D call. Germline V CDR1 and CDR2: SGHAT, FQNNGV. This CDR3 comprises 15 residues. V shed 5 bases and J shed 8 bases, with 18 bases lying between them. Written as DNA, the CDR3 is TGTGCCAGCAGCGGAAATGGAGGAAGAGGCGAAAAACTGTTTTTT. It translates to CASSGNGGRGEKLFF.

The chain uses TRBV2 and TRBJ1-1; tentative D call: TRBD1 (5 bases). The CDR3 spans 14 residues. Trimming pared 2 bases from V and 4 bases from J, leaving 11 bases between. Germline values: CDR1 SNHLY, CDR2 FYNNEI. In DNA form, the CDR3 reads TGTGCCAGCAGTGAATCGTCAGGGCGCACTGAAGCTTTCTTT. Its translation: CASSESSGRTEAFF. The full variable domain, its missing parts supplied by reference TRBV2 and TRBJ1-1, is EPEVTQTPSHQVTQMGQEVILRCVPISNHLYFYWYRQILGQKVEFLVSFYNNEISEKSEIFDDQFSVERPDGSNFTLKIRSTKLEDSAMYFCASSESSGRTEAFFGQGTRLTVV.

CDR3 DNA sequence: TGTGCCAGCAAAAAAGCGGGTTTAAGCTCCTACAATGAGCAGTTCTTC. The encoded protein is CASKKAGLSSYNEQFF. This chain joins TRBV6-6 and TRBJ2-1; TRBD2 might be the D (6 bases). Trimming pared 7 bases from V and 0 bases from J, leaving 16 bases between. This CDR3 has 16 amino acids. CDR1 and CDR2 (germline): MNHNY, SVGAGI (reference sequence).

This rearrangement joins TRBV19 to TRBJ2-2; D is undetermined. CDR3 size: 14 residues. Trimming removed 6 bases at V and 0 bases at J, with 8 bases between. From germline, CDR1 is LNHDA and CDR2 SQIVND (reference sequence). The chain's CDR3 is CASRGTANTGELFF. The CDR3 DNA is TGTGCCAGTAGAGGCACTGCGAACACCGGGGAGCTGTTTTTT.

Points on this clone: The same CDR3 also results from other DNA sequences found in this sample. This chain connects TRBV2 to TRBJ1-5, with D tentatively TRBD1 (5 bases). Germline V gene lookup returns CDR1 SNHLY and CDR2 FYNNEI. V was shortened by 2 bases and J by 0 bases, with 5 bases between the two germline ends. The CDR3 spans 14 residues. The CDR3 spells CASSEQGSNQPQHF. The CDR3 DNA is TGTGCCAGCAGTGAACAGGGTAGCAATCAGCCCCAGCATTTT.

CDR3 sequence reads: CASSLMGGQPQHF. CDR3 sequence (DNA): TGTGCCAGCAGCTTAATGGGGGGTCAGCCCCAGCATTTT. V usage is TRBV11-2 and J usage is TRBJ1-5, with D maybe TRBD1 (5 bases). This CDR3 region has 13 residues. Trimming left V 2 bases short and J 6 bases short, with 8 bases between. Germline CDR1 SGHAT, CDR2 FQNNGV.

CDR3 region: CACQKGGLGQPQHF. The DNA of the CDR3 is TGTGCCTGCCAAAAAGGAGGATTGGGTCAGCCCCAGCATTTT. V is TRBV2 and J is TRBJ1-5; D remains ambiguous. The CDR3 is 14 residues long. V lost 11 bases, J lost 6 bases, and 20 bases lay in between. Germline CDR1 reads SNHLY; CDR2 reads FYNNEI.

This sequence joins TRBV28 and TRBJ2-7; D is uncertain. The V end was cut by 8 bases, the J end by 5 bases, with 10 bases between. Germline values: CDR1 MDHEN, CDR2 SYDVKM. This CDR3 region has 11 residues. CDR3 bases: TGTGCCAGCCGCTCCTACCACGAGCAGTACTTC. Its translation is CASRSYHEQYF.

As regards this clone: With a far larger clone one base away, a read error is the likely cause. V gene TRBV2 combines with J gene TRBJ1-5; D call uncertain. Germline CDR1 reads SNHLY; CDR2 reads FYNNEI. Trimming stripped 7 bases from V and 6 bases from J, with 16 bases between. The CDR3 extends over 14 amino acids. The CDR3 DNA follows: TGTGCCAGCACCATTATGCAGGCAGGTCAGCCCCAGCATTTT. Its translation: CASTIMQAGQPQHF.

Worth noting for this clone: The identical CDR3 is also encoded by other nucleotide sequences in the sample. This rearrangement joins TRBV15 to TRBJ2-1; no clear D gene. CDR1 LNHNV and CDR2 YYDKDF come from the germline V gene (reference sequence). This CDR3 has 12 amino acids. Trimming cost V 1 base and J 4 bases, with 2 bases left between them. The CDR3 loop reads CATSRGYNEQFF. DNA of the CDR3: TGTGCCACCAGCAGAGGTTACAATGAGCAGTTCTTC. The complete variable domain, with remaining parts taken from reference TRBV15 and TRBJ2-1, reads DAMVIQNPRYQVTQFGKPVTLSCSQTLNHNVMYWYQQKSSQAPKLLFHYYDKDFNNEADTPDNFQSRRPNTSFCFLDIRSPGLGDTAMYLCATSRGYNEQFFGPGTRLTVL.

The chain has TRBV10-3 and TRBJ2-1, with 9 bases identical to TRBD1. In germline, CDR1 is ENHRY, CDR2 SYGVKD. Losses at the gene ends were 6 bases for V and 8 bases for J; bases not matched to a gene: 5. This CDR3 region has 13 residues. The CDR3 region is CAIRGTGLDEQFF. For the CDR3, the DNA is TGTGCCATCAGGGGGACAGGGTTGGATGAGCAGTTCTTC.

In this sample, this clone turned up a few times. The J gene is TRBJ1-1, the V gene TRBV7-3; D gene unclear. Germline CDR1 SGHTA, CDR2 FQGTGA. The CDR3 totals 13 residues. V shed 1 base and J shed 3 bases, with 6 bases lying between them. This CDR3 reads CASSLKWDTEAFF. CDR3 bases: TGTGCCAGCAGCTTAAAGTGGGACACTGAAGCTTTCTTT.

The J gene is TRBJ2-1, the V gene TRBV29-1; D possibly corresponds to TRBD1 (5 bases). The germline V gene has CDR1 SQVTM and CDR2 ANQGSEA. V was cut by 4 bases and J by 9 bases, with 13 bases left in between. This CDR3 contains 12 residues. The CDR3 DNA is TGCAGCGTTGCGTCAGGGATCTCTGAGCAGTTCTTC. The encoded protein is CSVASGISEQFF.

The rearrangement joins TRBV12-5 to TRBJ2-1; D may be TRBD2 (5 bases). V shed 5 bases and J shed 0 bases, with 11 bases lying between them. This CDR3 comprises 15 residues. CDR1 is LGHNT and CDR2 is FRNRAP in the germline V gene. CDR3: CASGRAEGSYNEQFF. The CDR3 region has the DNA TGTGCTAGTGGTCGAGCTGAGGGCTCCTACAATGAGCAGTTCTTC.

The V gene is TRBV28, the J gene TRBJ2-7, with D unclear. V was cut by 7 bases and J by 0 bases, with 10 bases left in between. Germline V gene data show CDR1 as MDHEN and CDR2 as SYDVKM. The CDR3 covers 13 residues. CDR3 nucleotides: TGTGCCAGCACCCCAGAGAGCTCCTACGAGCAGTACTTC. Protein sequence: CASTPESSYEQYF.

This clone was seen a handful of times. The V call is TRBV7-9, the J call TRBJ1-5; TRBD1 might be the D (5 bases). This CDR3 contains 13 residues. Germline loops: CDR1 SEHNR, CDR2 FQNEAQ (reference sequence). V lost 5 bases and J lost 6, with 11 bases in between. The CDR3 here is CASSRGRGQPQHF. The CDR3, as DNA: TGTGCCAGCAGCCGAGGAAGGGGTCAGCCCCAGCATTTT.

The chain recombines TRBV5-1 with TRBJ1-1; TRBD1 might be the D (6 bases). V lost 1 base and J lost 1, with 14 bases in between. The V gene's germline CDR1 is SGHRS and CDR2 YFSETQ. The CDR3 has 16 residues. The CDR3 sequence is CASSLSGGERNTEAFF. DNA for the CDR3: TGCGCCAGCAGCTTGTCGGGGGGCGAGAGGAACACTGAAGCTTTCTTT.

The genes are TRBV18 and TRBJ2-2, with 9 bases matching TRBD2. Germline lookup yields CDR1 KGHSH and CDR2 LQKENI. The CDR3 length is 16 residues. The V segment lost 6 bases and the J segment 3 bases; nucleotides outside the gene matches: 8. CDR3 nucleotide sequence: TGTGCCAGCTCCCATAGCGGGAGTGTCGACACCGGGGAGCTGTTTTTT. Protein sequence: CASSHSGSVDTGELFF. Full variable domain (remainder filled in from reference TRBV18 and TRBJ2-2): NAGVMQNPRHLVRRRGQEARLRCSPMKGHSHVYWYRQLPEEGLKFMVYLQKENIIDESGMPKERFSAEFPKEGPSILRIQQVVRGDSAAYFCASSHSGSVDTGELFFGEGSRLTVL.

The CDR3 loop is CASSLGTQYSFQETQYF. CDR3 DNA: TGTGCCAGCAGCTTAGGGACGCAATACTCGTTTCAAGAGACCCAGTACTTC. The chain is built from TRBV7-2 and TRBJ2-5; D gene ambiguous. Germline-derived CDR1 and CDR2 are SGHTA and FQGNSA. The ends were cut back, 1 base at V and 2 bases at J, with 17 bases in the middle. CDR3 length equals 17 residues.